Listed below are T cell receptor beta chains from one sample, sequenced in a study of blood T cell repertoires in COVID-19. Produced via immunoSEQ multiplex PCR; TCRdb's table is partial and in-frame only. Of about 280,000 clones in the sample, approximately 85% were seen once. Sequenced: peripheral blood. All receptors come from a woman between 65 and 79 years old with acute or convalescent COVID-19. Both conserved end residues are part of each CDR3. D genes are given only for firm matches. Clone size, where shown, is once, few, many, or a class for clones that have expanded.

J | V | D | length | size | DNA | CDR3
TRBJ2-1 | TRBV25-1 | . | 13 | . | TGTGCCAGCAGTGAAGGCCCGTTTGGAGGGCAGTTCTTC | CASSEGPFGGQFF
TRBJ2-7 | TRBV5-5 | . | 14 | . | TGTGCCAGCAGCTTACAGGGTGGGTCCTACGAGCAGTACTTC | CASSLQGGSYEQYF
TRBJ1-5 | TRBV12-3/TRBV12-4 | . | 13 | . | TGTGCCAGCAGCTTACAGGGTGCGAGGCCCCAGCATTTT | CASSLQGARPQHF
TRBJ1-1 | TRBV24-1 | . | 13 | . | TGTGCCACCAGTGATTCGGGGGACACTGAAGCTTTCTTT | CATSDSGDTEAFF
TRBJ2-3 | TRBV5-1 | TRBD2 | 17 | . | TGCGCCAGCAGCTCTGGACTAGCGGGGGGGGACACAGATACGCAGTATTTT | CASSSGLAGGDTDTQYF
TRBJ1-2 | TRBV7-9 | TRBD1 | 15 | . | TGTGCCAGCAGCGCCGGACAGGCGCGCGGGGATGGCTACACCTTC | CASSAGQARGDGYTF
TRBJ2-1 | TRBV5-1 | TRBD2 | 15 | . | TGCGCCAGCAGCTCTAGCGGGGGCTCCTACAATGAGCAGTTCTTC | CASSSSGGSYNEQFF
TRBJ2-1 | TRBV9 | . | 16 | . | TGTGCCAGCAGCGTACCCCCTCCGGGGTCCCACAATGAGCAGTTCTTC | CASSVPPPGSHNEQFF
TRBJ1-4 | TRBV4-2 | . | 13 | . | TGTGCCAGCAGCCGGGGGGAGACGGCAAAACTGTTTTTT | CASSRGETAKLFF
TRBJ2-5 | TRBV7-8 | . | 13 | . | TGTGCCAGCAGCTTGGGCCGGGGGGAGACCCAGTACTTC | CASSLGRGETQYF
TRBJ1-2 | TRBV5-4 | . | 16 | . | TGTGCCAGCAGCTCTGGCGGGGGGCGCGGTAACTATGGCTACACCTTC | CASSSGGGRGNYGYTF
TRBJ1-5 | TRBV5-1 | TRBD1 | 13 | . | TGCGCCAGCAGCTCCGACAGGGATCAGCCCCAGCATTTT | CASSSDRDQPQHF
TRBJ2-3 | TRBV2 | . | 13 | . | TGTGCCAGCAGTTATGACAACACAGATACGCAGTATTTT | CASSYDNTDTQYF
TRBJ1-2 | TRBV15 | TRBD1 | 15 | . | TGTGCCACCAGCAGGGGGGGACAGGGGGCTTATGGCTACACCTTC | CATSRGGQGAYGYTF
TRBJ1-5 | TRBV3-1/TRBV3-2 | . | 15 | . | TGTGCCAGCAGCCAAGACCAAGGTTCAGGTCAGCCCCAGCATTTT | CASSQDQGSGQPQHF
TRBJ1-2 | TRBV6-5 | TRBD1 | 14 | . | TGTGCCAGCAGCCACGACAGGGGAGAACGGGGCTACACCTTC | CASSHDRGERGYTF
TRBJ2-1 | TRBV10-3 | TRBD2 | 15 | . | TGTGCCATCACTACTAGCGGGGGGCAAGAGAATGAGCAGTTCTTC | CAITTSGGQENEQFF
TRBJ2-5 | TRBV11-2 | TRBD1 | 14 | . | TGTGCCAGCGTGTTGTCAGGGGGCAGAGAGACCCAGTACTTC | CASVLSGGRETQYF
TRBJ1-3 | TRBV7-8 | . | 15 | once | TGTGCCAGCAGCTCAAGGAGCTTTATTGGAAACACCATATATTTT | CASSSRSFIGNTIYF
TRBJ1-5 | TRBV5-1 | . | 13 | . | TGCGCCAGCAGCTTAGCAGGGGATCAGCCCCAGCATTTT | CASSLAGDQPQHF
TRBJ2-1 | TRBV19 | . | 16 | . | TGTGCCAGTAGTACGCGGGACGCCAGGTCCTACAATGAGCAGTTCTTC | CASSTRDARSYNEQFF